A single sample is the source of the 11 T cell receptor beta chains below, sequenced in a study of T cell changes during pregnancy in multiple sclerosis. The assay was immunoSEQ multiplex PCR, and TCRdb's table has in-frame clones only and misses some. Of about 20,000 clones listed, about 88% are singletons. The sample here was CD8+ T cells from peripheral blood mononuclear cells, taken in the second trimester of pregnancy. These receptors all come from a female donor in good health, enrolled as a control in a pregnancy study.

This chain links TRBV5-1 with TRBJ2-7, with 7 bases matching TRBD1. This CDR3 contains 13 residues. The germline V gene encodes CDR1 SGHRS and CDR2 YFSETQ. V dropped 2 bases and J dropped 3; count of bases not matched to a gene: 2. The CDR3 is CASSFSGGYEQYF. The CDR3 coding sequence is TGCGCCAGCAGCTTTTCAGGGGGCTACGAGCAGTACTTC.

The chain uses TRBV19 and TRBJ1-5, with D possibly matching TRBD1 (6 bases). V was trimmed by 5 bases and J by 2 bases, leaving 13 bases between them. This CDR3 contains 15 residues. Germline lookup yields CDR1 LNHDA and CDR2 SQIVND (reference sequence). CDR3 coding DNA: TGTGCCAGTAGTCAAGGGACAAGGGGCAATCAGCCCCAGCATTTT. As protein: CASSQGTRGNQPQHF.

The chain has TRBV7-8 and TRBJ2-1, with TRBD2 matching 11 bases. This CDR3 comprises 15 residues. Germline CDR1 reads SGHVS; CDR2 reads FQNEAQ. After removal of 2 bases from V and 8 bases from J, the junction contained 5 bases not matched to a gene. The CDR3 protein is CASSLISGRVDEQFF. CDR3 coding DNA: TGTGCCAGCAGCTTAATTAGCGGGAGGGTGGATGAGCAGTTCTTC.

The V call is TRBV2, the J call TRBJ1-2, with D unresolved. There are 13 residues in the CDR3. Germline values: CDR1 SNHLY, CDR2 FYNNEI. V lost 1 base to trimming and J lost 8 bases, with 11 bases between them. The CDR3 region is CASSEGQWYGYTF. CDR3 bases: TGTGCCAGCAGTGAAGGGCAGTGGTACGGCTACACCTTC.

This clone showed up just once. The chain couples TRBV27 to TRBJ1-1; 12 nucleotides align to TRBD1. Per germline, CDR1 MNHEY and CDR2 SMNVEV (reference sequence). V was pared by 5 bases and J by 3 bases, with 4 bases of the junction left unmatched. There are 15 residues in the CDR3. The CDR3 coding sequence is TGTGCCAGCAGTCCGGGGACAGGGGGCTACACTGAAGCTTTCTTT. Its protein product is CASSPGTGGYTEAFF.

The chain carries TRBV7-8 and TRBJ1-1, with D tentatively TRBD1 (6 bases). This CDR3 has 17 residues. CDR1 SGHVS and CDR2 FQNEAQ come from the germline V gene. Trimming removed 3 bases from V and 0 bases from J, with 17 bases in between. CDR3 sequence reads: CASSLWIIQGMNTEAFF. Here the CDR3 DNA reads TGTGCCAGCAGCTTGTGGATTATTCAGGGGATGAACACTGAAGCTTTCTTT.

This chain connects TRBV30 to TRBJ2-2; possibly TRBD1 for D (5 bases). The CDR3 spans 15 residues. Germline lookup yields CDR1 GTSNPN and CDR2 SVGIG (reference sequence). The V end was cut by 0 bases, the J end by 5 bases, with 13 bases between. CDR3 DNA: TGTGCCTGGAGTGTAGGGGTTGTCTGGACCGGGGAGCTGTTTTTT. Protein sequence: CAWSVGVVWTGELFF.

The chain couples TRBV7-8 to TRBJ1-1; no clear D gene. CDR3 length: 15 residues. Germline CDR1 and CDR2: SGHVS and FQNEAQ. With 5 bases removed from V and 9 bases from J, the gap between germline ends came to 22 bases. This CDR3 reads CASSPPRTPGIQAFF. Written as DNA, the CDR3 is TGTGCCAGCAGCCCCCCGAGGACTCCGGGTATCCAAGCTTTCTTT.

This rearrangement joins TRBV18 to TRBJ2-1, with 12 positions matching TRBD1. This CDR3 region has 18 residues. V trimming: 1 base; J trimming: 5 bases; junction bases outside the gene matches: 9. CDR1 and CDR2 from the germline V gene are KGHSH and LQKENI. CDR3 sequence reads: CASSPRDRGRLVDNEQFF. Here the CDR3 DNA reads TGTGCCAGCTCACCACGGGACAGGGGGCGTCTAGTGGACAATGAGCAGTTCTTC. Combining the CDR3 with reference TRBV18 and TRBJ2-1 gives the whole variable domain NAGVMQNPRHLVRRRGQEARLRCSPMKGHSHVYWYRQLPEEGLKFMVYLQKENIIDESGMPKERFSAEFPKEGPSILRIQQVVRGDSAAYFCASSPRDRGRLVDNEQFFGPGTRLTVL.

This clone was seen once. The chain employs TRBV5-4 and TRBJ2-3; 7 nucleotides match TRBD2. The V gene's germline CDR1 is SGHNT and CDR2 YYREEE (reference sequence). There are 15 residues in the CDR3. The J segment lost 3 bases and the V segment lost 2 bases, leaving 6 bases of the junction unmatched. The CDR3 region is CASSFGGSSTDTQYF. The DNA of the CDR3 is TGTGCCAGCAGCTTCGGGGGGAGCTCGACAGATACGCAGTATTTT.

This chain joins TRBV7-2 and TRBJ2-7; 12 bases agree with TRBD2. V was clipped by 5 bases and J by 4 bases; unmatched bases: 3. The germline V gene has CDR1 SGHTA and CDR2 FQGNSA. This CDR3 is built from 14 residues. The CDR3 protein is CASSPGTSGYEQYF. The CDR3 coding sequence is TGTGCCAGCAGCCCAGGGACTAGCGGGTACGAGCAGTACTTC.